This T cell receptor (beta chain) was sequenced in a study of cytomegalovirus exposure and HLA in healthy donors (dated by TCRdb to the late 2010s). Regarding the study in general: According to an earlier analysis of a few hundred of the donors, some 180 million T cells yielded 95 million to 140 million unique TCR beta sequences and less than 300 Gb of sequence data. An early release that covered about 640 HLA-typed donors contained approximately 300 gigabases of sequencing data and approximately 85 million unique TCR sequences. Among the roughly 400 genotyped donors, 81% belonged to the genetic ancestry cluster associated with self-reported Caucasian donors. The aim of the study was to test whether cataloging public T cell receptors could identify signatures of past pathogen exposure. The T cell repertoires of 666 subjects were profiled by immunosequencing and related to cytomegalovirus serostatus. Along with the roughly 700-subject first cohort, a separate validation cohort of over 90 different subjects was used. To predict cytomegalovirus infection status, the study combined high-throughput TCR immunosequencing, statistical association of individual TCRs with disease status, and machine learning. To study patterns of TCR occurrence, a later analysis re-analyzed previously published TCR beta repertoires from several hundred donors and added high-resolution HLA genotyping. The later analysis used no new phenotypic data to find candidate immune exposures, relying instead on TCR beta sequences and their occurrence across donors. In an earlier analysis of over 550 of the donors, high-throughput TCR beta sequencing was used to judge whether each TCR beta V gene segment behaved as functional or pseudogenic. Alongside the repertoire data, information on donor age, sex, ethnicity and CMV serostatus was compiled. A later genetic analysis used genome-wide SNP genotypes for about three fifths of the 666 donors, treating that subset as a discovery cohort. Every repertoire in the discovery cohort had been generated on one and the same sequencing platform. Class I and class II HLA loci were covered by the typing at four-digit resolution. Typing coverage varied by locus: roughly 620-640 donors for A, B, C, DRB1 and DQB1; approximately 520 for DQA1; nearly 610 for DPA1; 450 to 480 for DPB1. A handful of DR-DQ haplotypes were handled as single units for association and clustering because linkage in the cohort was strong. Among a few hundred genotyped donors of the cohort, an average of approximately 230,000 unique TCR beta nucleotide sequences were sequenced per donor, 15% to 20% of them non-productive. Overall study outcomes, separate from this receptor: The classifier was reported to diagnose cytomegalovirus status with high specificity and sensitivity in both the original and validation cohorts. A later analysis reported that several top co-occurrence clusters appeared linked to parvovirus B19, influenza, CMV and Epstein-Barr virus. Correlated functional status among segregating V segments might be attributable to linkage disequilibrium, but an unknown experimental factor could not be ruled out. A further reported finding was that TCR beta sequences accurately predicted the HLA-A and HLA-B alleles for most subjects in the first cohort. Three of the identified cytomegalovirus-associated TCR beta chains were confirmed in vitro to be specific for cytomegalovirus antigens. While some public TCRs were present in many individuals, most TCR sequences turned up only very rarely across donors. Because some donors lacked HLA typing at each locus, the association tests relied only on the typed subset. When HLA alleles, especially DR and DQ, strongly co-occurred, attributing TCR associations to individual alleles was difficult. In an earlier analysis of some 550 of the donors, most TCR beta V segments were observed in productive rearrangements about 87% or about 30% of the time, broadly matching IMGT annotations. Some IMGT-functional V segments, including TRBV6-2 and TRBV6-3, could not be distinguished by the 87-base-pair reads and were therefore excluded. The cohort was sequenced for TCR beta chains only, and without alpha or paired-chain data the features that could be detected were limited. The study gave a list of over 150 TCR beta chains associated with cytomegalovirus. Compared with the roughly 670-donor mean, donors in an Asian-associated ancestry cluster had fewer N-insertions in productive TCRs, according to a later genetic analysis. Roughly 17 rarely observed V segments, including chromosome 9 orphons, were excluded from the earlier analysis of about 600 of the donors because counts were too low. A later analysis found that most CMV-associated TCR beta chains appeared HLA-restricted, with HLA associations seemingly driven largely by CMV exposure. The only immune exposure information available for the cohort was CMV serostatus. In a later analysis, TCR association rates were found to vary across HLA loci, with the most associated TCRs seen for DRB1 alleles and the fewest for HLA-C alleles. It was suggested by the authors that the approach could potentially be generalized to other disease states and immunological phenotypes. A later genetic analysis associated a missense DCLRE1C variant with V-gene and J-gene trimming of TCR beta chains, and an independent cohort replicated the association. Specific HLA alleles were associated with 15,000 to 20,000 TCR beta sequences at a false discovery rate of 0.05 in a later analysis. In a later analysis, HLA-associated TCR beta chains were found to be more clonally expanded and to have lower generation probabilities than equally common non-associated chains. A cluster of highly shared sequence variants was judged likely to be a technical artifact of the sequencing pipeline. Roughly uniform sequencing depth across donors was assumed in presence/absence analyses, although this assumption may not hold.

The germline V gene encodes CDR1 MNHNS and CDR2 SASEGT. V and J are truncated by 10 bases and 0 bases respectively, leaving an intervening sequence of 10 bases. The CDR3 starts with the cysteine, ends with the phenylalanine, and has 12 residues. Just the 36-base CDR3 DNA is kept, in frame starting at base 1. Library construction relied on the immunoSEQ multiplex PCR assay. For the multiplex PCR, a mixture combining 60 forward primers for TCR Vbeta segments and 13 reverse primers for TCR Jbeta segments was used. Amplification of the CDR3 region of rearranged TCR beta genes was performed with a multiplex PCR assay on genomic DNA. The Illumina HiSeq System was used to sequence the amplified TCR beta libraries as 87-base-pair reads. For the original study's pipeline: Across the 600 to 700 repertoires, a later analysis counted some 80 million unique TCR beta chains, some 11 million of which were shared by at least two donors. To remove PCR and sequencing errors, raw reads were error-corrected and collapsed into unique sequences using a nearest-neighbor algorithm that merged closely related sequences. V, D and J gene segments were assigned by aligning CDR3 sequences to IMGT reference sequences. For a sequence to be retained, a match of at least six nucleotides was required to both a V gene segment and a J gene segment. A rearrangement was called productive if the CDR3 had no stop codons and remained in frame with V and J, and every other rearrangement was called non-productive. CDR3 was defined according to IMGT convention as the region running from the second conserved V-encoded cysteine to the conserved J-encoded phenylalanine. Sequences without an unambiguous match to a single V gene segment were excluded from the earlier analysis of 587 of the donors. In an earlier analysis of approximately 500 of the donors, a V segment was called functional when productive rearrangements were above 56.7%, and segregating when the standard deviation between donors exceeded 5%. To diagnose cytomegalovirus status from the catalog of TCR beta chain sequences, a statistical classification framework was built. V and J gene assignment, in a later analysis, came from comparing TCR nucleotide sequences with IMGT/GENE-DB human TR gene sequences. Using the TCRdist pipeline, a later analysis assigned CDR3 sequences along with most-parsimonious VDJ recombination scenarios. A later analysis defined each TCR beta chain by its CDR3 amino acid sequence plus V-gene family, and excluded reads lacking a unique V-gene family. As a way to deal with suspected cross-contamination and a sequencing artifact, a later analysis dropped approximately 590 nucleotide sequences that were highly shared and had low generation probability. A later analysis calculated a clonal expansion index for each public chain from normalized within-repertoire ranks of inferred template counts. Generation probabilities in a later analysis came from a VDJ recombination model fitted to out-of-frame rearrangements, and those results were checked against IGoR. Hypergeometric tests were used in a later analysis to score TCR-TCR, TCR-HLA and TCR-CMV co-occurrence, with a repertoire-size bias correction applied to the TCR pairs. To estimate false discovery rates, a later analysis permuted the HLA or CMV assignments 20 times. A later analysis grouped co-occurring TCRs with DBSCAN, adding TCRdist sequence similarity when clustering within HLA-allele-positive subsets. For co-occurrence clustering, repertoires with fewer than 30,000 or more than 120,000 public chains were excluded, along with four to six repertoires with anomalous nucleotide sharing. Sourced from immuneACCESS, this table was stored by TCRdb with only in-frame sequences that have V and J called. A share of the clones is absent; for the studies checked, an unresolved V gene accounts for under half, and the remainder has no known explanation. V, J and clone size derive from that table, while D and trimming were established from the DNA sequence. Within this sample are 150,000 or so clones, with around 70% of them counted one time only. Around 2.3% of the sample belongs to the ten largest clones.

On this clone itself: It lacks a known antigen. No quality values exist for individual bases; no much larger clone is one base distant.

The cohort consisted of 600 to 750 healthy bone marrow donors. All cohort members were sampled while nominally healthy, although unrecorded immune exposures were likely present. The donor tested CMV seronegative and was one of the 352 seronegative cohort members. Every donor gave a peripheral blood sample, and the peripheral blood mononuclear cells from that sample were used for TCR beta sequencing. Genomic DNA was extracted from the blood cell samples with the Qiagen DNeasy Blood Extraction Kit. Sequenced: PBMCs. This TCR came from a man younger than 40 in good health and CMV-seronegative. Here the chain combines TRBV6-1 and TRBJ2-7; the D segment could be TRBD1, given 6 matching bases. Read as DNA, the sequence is TGTGCCACCTCGGACAGCTCCTACGAGCAGTACTTC. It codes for CATSDSSYEQYF.